One T cell receptor (beta chain) is described in this entry. The data stem from a study of blood T cell repertoires in COVID-19. Across the study: Specimens from acute and convalescent COVID-19 originated in the United States, Italy and Spain. From T cells, B-cell-depleted T cells, or PBMCs came the material, which was cDNA or gDNA.

Per the germline V gene, CDR1 is SGHAT and CDR2 is FQNNGV. The CDR3 is made up of 16 amino acids. Trimming took off 1 base at V and 5 bases at J, with 18 bases between the two ends. Methods used by the authors: Reference gene primer amplification in the assay estimated nucleated cell counts. The method was immunoSEQ multiplex PCR; TCRdb's version includes in-frame clones alone and lacks a portion of them. V and J calls and clone size are as listed in that table; D and trimming were resolved from the DNA. The table records around 70,000 clones, more than 75% of them present only once. This receptor was obtained from a human donor in a cohort sampled during active COVID-19. Sequences were obtained from peripheral blood. The V gene is TRBV11-2, the J gene TRBJ2-7, with D maybe TRBD2 (7 bases). CDR3 in amino acids: CASSLGFGGGLNEQYF. DNA for the CDR3: TGTGCCAGCAGCTTAGGGTTTGGGGGGGGCTTGAACGAGCAGTACTTC. The entire variable domain, with the rest obtained from reference TRBV11-2 and TRBJ2-7, is as follows: EAGVAQSPRYKIIEKRQSVAFWCNPISGHATLYWYQQILGQGPKLLIQFQNNGVVDDSQLPKDRFSAERLKGVDSTLKIQPAKLEDSAVYLCASSLGFGGGLNEQYFGPGTRLTVT.